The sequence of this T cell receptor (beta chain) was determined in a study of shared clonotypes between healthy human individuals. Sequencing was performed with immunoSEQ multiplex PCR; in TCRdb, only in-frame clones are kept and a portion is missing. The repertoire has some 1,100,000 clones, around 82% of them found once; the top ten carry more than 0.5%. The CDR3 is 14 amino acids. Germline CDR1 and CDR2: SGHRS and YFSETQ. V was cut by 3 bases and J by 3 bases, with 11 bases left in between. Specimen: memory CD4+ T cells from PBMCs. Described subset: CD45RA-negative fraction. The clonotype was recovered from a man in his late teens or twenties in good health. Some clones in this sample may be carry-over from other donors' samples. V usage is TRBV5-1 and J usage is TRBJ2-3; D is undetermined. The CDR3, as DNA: TGCGCCAGCAGCTCCGCGCCGGGTACAGATACGCAGTATTTT. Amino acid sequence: CASSSAPGTDTQYF.